This T cell receptor (beta chain) was recovered during a study of cytotoxic CD8 clonotypes in ibrutinib-treated CLL. Study summary: Sequenced samples delivered averages of roughly 260,000 productive templates and tens of thousands of productive rearrangements.

Libraries were prepared by immunoSEQ multiplex PCR; TCRdb keeps only in-frame clonotypes and omits some of them. The sample contains 110,000 to 150,000 clones, 60% to 85% of which appear only once. Study conclusions and caveats: Treatment left the uncommon public clonotypes either contracted or stable in frequency. Progressing patients had sampling times that differed from those of sustained-remission patients.

As for this clone: Its antigen is undetermined.

This specimen consisted of PBMCs, obtained after 24 months of ibrutinib treatment. This TCR was sampled from a human donor with chronic lymphocytic leukemia.

The DNA of the CDR3 is TGTGCCAGCAGTGGGGGCCTTTGGGACAGGGCGGCTTTCTTT. Protein product: CASSGGLWDRAAFF. This chain links TRBV6-1 with TRBJ1-1; 9 nucleotides align to TRBD1. J lost 11 bases, V lost 4 bases, and 11 bases had no gene match. The CDR3 runs 14 residues. Germline CDR1 MNHNS, CDR2 SASEGT.